This passage covers 32 T cell receptor beta chains from one sample sequenced in a study of T-cell memory formation after mild COVID-19. MiXCR, applied by TCRdb to the 5' RACE reads, yields one record per CDR3 protein. The sample has around 470,000 distinct CDR3 sequences, approximately 20% seen once. Sequenced: PBMCs or a T cell subset sorted from them (not recorded which). These TCRs come from an adult woman who had mild COVID-19 (a few samples of this study predate the infection). Cell type and time point are not known.

The chain couples TRBV9 to TRBJ2-2, with D maybe TRBD2 (6 bases). This CDR3 has 16 residues. Germline V gives CDR1 SGDLS, CDR2 YYNGEE. V lost 5 bases and J lost 6, with 20 bases in between. The DNA for the CDR3 is TGTGCCAGCAGTAAAGGCGGAGGGCCGGGGGCCGGGGAGCTGTTTTTT. Translation gives CASSKGGGPGAGELFF. The full variable domain, its missing parts supplied by reference TRBV9 and TRBJ2-2, is DSGVTQTPKHLITATGQRVTLRCSPRSGDLSVYWYQQSLDQGLQFLIQYYNGEERAKGNILERFSAQQFPDLHSELNLSSLELGDSALYFCASSKGGGPGAGELFFGEGSRLTVL.

J is TRBJ2-1 and V is TRBV18; D uncertain. This CDR3 has 15 residues. Per the germline V gene, CDR1 is KGHSH and CDR2 is LQKENI. Trimming removed 6 bases at V and 4 bases at J, with 16 bases between. The CDR3 reads CASSPTENQYNEQFF. In nucleotides, the CDR3 is TGTGCCAGCTCGCCTACAGAAAATCAATACAATGAGCAGTTCTTC.

The CDR3 DNA reads TGTGCCACCAGTGACCGGGACAGGGTTGTATATGAGCAGTTCTTC. Translated: CATSDRDRVVYEQFF. V and J are TRBV24-1 and TRBJ2-1, with 9 bases matching TRBD1. The germline V gene has CDR1 KGHDR and CDR2 SFDVKD. CDR3 length equals 15 residues. Losses at the gene ends were 4 bases for V and 8 bases for J; bases not matched to a gene: 8.

The chain couples TRBV5-1 to TRBJ2-5; the match to TRBD2 covers 9 bases. With 6 bases clipped from V and 2 bases from J, the junction kept 11 bases outside the gene matches. The CDR3 spans 16 residues. The germline V gene encodes CDR1 SGHRS and CDR2 YFSETQ. The CDR3 sequence: CASKSGLAGDQETQYF. The CDR3 DNA is TGCGCCAGCAAATCGGGACTAGCAGGCGATCAAGAGACCCAGTACTTC.

This clonotype has more than one count but fewer than ten. This chain connects TRBV3-1 to TRBJ2-7, with D hard to call. The CDR3 spans 13 residues. Trimming took 3 bases from V and 2 from J, leaving 8 bases between them. Germline V gives CDR1 LGHDT, CDR2 YNNKEL (reference sequence). This chain's CDR3 is CASSHDETYEQYF. CDR3 sequence (DNA): TGTGCCAGCAGCCACGACGAGACCTACGAGCAGTACTTC.

This clonotype occurred a few times. V is TRBV27 and J is TRBJ2-7; 12 nucleotides match TRBD2. Per germline, CDR1 MNHEY and CDR2 SMNVEV (reference sequence). After removal of 5 bases from V and 3 bases from J, the junction contained 8 bases not matched to a gene. This CDR3 region has 16 residues. The CDR3 DNA sequence: TGTGCCAGCAGTGCACGACTAGCGGGAGAGGACTACGAGCAGTACTTC. It translates to CASSARLAGEDYEQYF.

This clonotype has only a few counts. In DNA, the CDR3 is TGTGCCAGCAGCCCTCAGGCCGGACTAGCGGCCACAGATACGCAGTATTTT. As protein: CASSPQAGLAATDTQYF. The chain is built from TRBV7-3 and TRBJ2-3, with 10 nucleotides matching TRBD2. This CDR3 has 17 residues. V lost 5 bases to trimming and J lost 2 bases; unmatched junction nucleotides: 10. In germline, CDR1 is SGHTA, CDR2 FQGTGA.

The genes are TRBV24-1 and TRBJ2-3, with 7 bases that match TRBD1. The CDR3 length is 13 residues. CDR1 and CDR2 (germline): KGHDR, SFDVKD. Trimming cost V 9 bases and J 7 bases; bases outside gene matches: 9. CDR3 sequence: CATGDRVPNTQYF. The CDR3 DNA is TGTGCCACCGGCGACAGGGTTCCGAATACGCAGTATTTT.

V and J are TRBV19 and TRBJ1-1; 9 bases agree with TRBD1. V was clipped by 2 bases and J by 2 bases; unmatched bases: 12. Germline assignment: CDR1 LNHDA and CDR2 SQIVND (reference sequence). This CDR3 is 18 amino acids long. Here the CDR3 DNA reads TGTGCCAGTAGTATAACGTGGCGGGGACAGGGAACTAACACTGAAGCTTTCTTT. It yields the protein CASSITWRGQGTNTEAFF.

This clonotype was seen only a few times. The chain employs TRBV5-1 and TRBJ1-3, with no clear D. Trimming took 0 bases from V and 0 from J, leaving 10 bases between them. Per the germline V gene, CDR1 is SGHRS and CDR2 is YFSETQ. The length of the CDR3 is 16 residues. Here the CDR3 DNA reads TGCGCCAGCAGCTTGGCGTCAGGCCACTCTGGAAACACCATATATTTT. This codes for CASSLASGHSGNTIYF.

This clonotype turned up a few times. The V gene is TRBV12-3 or TRBV12-4, the J gene TRBJ2-1; TRBD2 matches 13 bases. This CDR3 has 15 residues. V dropped 5 bases and J dropped 4; count of bases not matched to a gene: 2. The CDR3: CASSLTSGRYNEQFF. For the CDR3, the DNA is TGTGCCAGCAGTCTGACTAGCGGGAGGTACAATGAGCAGTTCTTC.

Written as DNA, the CDR3 is TGTGCCAGCAGCCCAGGGGACGGGCAGTACTTC. It yields the protein CASSPGDGQYF. The chain recombines TRBV3-1 with TRBJ2-7, with D possibly matching TRBD1 (6 bases). CDR3 length: 11 amino acids. Trimming stripped 4 bases from V and 9 bases from J, with 10 bases between. The germline V gene has CDR1 LGHDT and CDR2 YNNKEL (reference sequence).

This clonotype was observed a handful of times. One junction end does not reproduce the germline sequence, and a read error may be involved. This chain joins TRBV7-7 and TRBJ2-1; 7 bases align to TRBD2. This CDR3 contains 15 residues. Germline V gene sequence: CDR1 SSHAT, CDR2 FNYEAQ (reference sequence). The DNA of the CDR3 is TGTGCTAGCAGCTTAGGTCTAGCGGCTTCCGATGAGCAGTTCTTC. The encoded protein is CASSLGLAASDEQFF.

The chain employs TRBV19 and TRBJ2-1, with 7 bases lining up with TRBD2. CDR1 is LNHDA, CDR2 SQIVND, per germline (reference sequence). The J segment lost 6 bases and the V segment lost 5 bases, leaving 13 bases of the junction unmatched. The CDR3 runs 16 residues. CDR3 nucleotide sequence: TGTGCCAGTAGTCTAGGCGGGAGAGGTGTTGGCAATGAGCAGTTCTTC. The encoded protein is CASSLGGRGVGNEQFF.

The table lists this clonotype with a few counts. V and J are TRBV20-1 and TRBJ2-1, with TRBD2 identical over 9 bases. This CDR3 spans 19 amino acids. Germline CDR1 reads DFQATT; CDR2 reads SNEGSKA (reference sequence). V was clipped by 5 bases and J by 2 bases; unmatched bases: 19. CDR3 residues: CSAQSRYLGGGATYNEQFF. For the CDR3, the DNA is TGCAGTGCTCAAAGCCGTTACTTAGGCGGGGGGGCCACCTACAATGAGCAGTTCTTC.

This clonotype turned up a few times. This chain uses TRBV2 with TRBJ2-2, with 8 bases matching TRBD2. The germline V gene encodes CDR1 SNHLY and CDR2 FYNNEI. Losses at the gene ends were 5 bases for V and 0 bases for J; bases not matched to a gene: 5. The CDR3 runs 16 residues. The CDR3: CASSRTSGANTGELFF. The CDR3 DNA is TGTGCCAGCAGTCGCACTAGCGGAGCGAACACCGGGGAGCTGTTTTTT.

The V gene is TRBV10-3, the J gene TRBJ2-3, with 16 bases lining up with TRBD2. CDR1 and CDR2 from the germline V gene are ENHRY and SYGVKD. J was trimmed by 1 base and V by 5 bases; bases with no gene match: 6. This CDR3 is built from 18 residues. In DNA form, the CDR3 reads TGTGCCATCAGTCCGGGACTAGCGGGGGGGCACGGCACAGATACGCAGTATTTT. Translation gives CAISPGLAGGHGTDTQYF.

This clonotype was seen more than once but under ten times. The chain joins TRBV11-2 to TRBJ2-5, with a possible D match to TRBD1 (5 bases). Trimming removed 4 bases at V and 4 bases at J, with 13 bases between. Germline V gives CDR1 SGHAT, CDR2 FQNNGV. The CDR3 runs to 14 residues. CDR3 amino acids: CASSSIQGTETQYF. Written as DNA, the CDR3 is TGTGCCAGCAGCTCCATCCAGGGAACAGAGACCCAGTACTTC. Supplemented by reference TRBV11-2 and TRBJ2-5, the full variable domain reads EAGVAQSPRYKIIEKRQSVAFWCNPISGHATLYWYQQILGQGPKLLIQFQNNGVVDDSQLPKDRFSAERLKGVDSTLKIQPAKLEDSAVYLCASSSIQGTETQYFGPGTRLLVL.

The chain couples TRBV4-1 to TRBJ1-3; tentative D call: TRBD1 (5 bases). V lost 1 base, J lost 15 bases, and 19 bases lay in between. Germline V gene data show CDR1 as MGHRA and CDR2 as YSYEKL. The CDR3 is made up of 14 amino acids. CDR3 residues: CASSQGPGPTGRYF. The CDR3 DNA is TGCGCCAGCAGCCAAGGCCCGGGACCTACTGGGAGATATTTT.

This clonotype has a handful of counts. V gene TRBV4-3 combines with J gene TRBJ2-7, with a possible D match to TRBD1 (5 bases). The germline V gene has CDR1 LGHNA and CDR2 YSLEER. The CDR3 totals 15 residues. Trimming stripped 3 bases from V and 2 bases from J, with 14 bases between. DNA for the CDR3: TGCGCCAGCAGCCAGGACACCTCACCAGCCTACGAGCAGTACTTC. Protein product: CASSQDTSPAYEQYF.

This clonotype has just a few counts. The chain joins TRBV6-1 to TRBJ2-3; TRBD1 or TRBD2 may be the D gene (6 bases each). The ends were cut back, 7 bases at V and 3 bases at J, with 14 bases in the middle. The CDR3 is 14 amino acids. Germline CDR1 MNHNS, CDR2 SASEGT. The CDR3 DNA reads TGTGCCAGCATCGGGGGCCATTTAACAGATACGCAGTATTTT. Translating gives CASIGGHLTDTQYF.

This clonotype was recorded only once. This sequence joins TRBV2 and TRBJ2-3, with 7 bases that match TRBD2. V lost 1 base, J lost 1 base, and 5 bases stayed unmatched. Germline-derived CDR1 and CDR2 are SNHLY and FYNNEI. The CDR3 covers 16 residues. The CDR3 spells CASSEGTSMRTDTQYF. CDR3 coding DNA: TGTGCCAGCAGTGAAGGGACTAGTATGCGCACAGATACGCAGTATTTT.

This clonotype was seen a few times. This rearrangement joins TRBV7-9 to TRBJ2-7; tentatively, D is TRBD1 or TRBD2 (6 bases each). Trimming left V 5 bases short and J 2 bases short, with 16 bases between. In germline, CDR1 is SEHNR, CDR2 FQNEAQ (reference sequence). This CDR3 has 15 residues. The CDR3: CASSPEGGYPYEQYF. The CDR3 DNA is TGTGCCAGCAGCCCAGAGGGGGGCTACCCCTACGAGCAGTACTTC.

In this sample, this clonotype turned up a few times. The chain combines TRBV12-3 or TRBV12-4 with TRBJ2-1, with 8 nucleotides matching TRBD2. V dropped 6 bases and J dropped 4; count of bases not matched to a gene: 8. The CDR3 has 15 residues. This chain's CDR3 is CASSPGGVGYNEQFF. CDR3 bases: TGTGCCAGCAGCCCCGGGGGGGTCGGATACAATGAGCAGTTCTTC.

This clonotype was observed a handful of times. The rearrangement uses TRBV6-1 and TRBJ1-5; D gene unclear. V was trimmed by 0 bases and J by 7 bases, leaving 4 bases between them. Per germline, CDR1 MNHNS and CDR2 SASEGT. This CDR3 region has 12 residues. The CDR3, as DNA: TGTGCCAGCAGTGAAGCGTCACAGCCCCAGCATTTT. Protein product: CASSEASQPQHF.

The J gene is TRBJ2-1, the V gene TRBV15; 7 bases align to TRBD2. The V and J ends lost 0 bases and 9 bases, in that order; junction bases with no gene match: 8. The CDR3 is 15 residues long. The germline gives CDR1 LNHNV, CDR2 YYDKDF (reference sequence). CDR3 loop: CATSRDGLAEGEQFF. CDR3 sequence (DNA): TGTGCCACCAGCAGAGATGGGCTAGCGGAGGGTGAGCAGTTCTTC.

This clonotype has just a few counts. The rearrangement uses TRBV19 and TRBJ1-1; tentatively, D is TRBD1 (5 bases). The CDR3 sequence is 14 residues long. V lost 3 bases and J 11 bases, leaving 19 bases between the germline ends. The V gene's germline CDR1 is LNHDA and CDR2 SQIVND (reference sequence). The CDR3 sequence is CASSIFEGQGQAFF. In DNA form, the CDR3 reads TGTGCCAGTAGTATCTTCGAAGGGCAGGGCCAGGCTTTCTTT.

This clonotype appeared once. The rearrangement links TRBV12-3 or TRBV12-4 to TRBJ2-1; TRBD2 matches at 11 bases. This CDR3 has 16 residues. V shed 1 base, J shed 4 bases, and the junction held 3 bases outside the gene matches. This chain's CDR3 is CASSLGRTSGYNEQFF. CDR3 nucleotides: TGTGCCAGCAGTTTAGGTCGGACTAGCGGGTACAATGAGCAGTTCTTC.

This clonotype has at least ten counts. V usage is TRBV7-9 and J usage is TRBJ2-7; no clear D. The CDR3 is 13 amino acids. Trimming removed 2 bases at V and 1 base at J, with 6 bases between. CDR1 is SEHNR, CDR2 FQNEAQ, per germline (reference sequence). CDR3 region: CASSLTHSYEQYF. The CDR3, as DNA: TGTGCCAGCAGCTTAACCCATTCCTACGAGCAGTACTTC. Combining the CDR3 with reference TRBV7-9 and TRBJ2-7 gives the whole variable domain DTGVSQNPRHKITKRGQNVTFRCDPISEHNRLYWYRQTLGQGPEFLTYFQNEAQLEKSRLLSDRFSAERPKGSFSTLEIQRTEQGDSAMYLCASSLTHSYEQYFGPGTRLTVT.

In its sample, this clonotype was seen a few times. The chain uses TRBV18 and TRBJ2-7, with D perhaps TRBD1 (6 bases). Germline CDR1 and CDR2: KGHSH and LQKENI. The CDR3 totals 15 residues. Between the trimmed V and J ends, which lost 0 bases and 6 bases, there was a span of 15 bases. The CDR3 DNA reads TGTGCCAGCTCACCACCGTTAGACAGGTTTAGCGAGCAGTACTTC. This gives the protein CASSPPLDRFSEQYF.

This clonotype was counted once. The gene calls are TRBV7-3 and TRBJ2-1; D is unresolved. The CDR3 is 14 amino acids. V lost 0 bases, J lost 6 bases, and 9 bases lay in between. Germline lookup yields CDR1 SGHTA and CDR2 FQGTGA. The chain's CDR3 is CASSLTPSSNEQFF. The CDR3 nucleotides read TGTGCCAGCAGCTTAACGCCTTCTTCCAATGAGCAGTTCTTC.

The gene calls are TRBV5-1 and TRBJ2-5, with D perhaps given as TRBD1 or TRBD2 (5 bases each). In germline, CDR1 is SGHRS, CDR2 YFSETQ. The CDR3 totals 15 residues. The V gene lost 4 bases and the J gene lost 2 bases, with 15 bases spanning the gap. The CDR3 loop reads CASSPRDRAQETQYF. The CDR3 DNA reads TGCGCCAGCAGCCCCCGGGACCGAGCTCAAGAGACCCAGTACTTC.